This T cell receptor (beta chain) emerged from a study of T cell changes during pregnancy in multiple sclerosis (dated by TCRdb to about 2019). About the study as a whole: In women with multiple sclerosis, the researchers looked at how the T cell repertoire shifted as pregnancy progressed.

From the cysteine through the phenylalanine, the CDR3 covers 13 amino acids. Solely the CDR3 DNA is kept, with 39 bases framed from the first base. The germline V gene sets CDR1 to MNHNS and CDR2 to SASEGT. Trimming removed 11 bases from V and 6 bases from J; the gene matches leave 9 bases unexplained. About this clone: There is no known antigen for this receptor. No clone much larger than this one lies a single base away; base qualities are absent.

Receptors were amplified or captured by the immunoSEQ multiplex PCR assay. The clones in this table, taken by TCRdb from immuneACCESS, are in-frame only. Not every clone is retained; where verified, under half of the shortfall comes from an unresolved V gene, and the cause of the rest is unknown. The sample yields around 95,000 clones; about 92% were counted once. About 2.5% of the sample goes to the ten largest clones. The material was peripheral blood, obtained after pregnancy. This clonotype was obtained from a female donor in good health, enrolled as a control in a pregnancy study. The V and J segments used are TRBV6-1 and TRBJ2-1; TRBD1 lines up with 8 middle nucleotides. The DNA reads as follows: TGTGCCCTAGGGACAGGTTGGCGCAATGAGCAGTTCTTC. Translation gives CALGTGWRNEQFF.